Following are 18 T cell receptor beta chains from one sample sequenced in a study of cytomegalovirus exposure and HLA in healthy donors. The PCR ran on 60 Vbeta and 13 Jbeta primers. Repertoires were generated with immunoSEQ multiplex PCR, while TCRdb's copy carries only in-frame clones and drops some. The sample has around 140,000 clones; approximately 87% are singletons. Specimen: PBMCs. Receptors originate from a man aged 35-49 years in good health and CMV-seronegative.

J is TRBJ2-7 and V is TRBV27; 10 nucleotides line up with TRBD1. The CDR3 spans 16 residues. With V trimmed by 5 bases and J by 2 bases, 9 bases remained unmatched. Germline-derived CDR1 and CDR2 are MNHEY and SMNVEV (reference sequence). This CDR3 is CASSHLAGQGAYEQYF. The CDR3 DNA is TGTGCCAGCAGTCACTTAGCCGGACAGGGGGCCTACGAGCAGTACTTC.

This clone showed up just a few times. In nucleotides, the CDR3 is TGTGCCAGCTCACTTCTTAGCACGAGAGGCGGGGAGCTGTTTTTT. Protein sequence: CASSLLSTRGGELFF. This chain connects TRBV18 to TRBJ2-2; D is undetermined. The germline gives CDR1 KGHSH, CDR2 LQKENI. V was shortened by 4 bases and J by 7 bases, with 16 bases between the two germline ends. The CDR3 consists of 15 residues.

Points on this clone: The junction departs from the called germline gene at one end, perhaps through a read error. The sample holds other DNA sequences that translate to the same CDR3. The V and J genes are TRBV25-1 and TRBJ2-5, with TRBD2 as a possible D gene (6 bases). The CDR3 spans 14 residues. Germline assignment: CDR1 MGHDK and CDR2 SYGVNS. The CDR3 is CASSPRGYQETQYF. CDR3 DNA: TGTGCCAGCAGTCCCCGGGGGTACCAAGAAACCCAGTACTTC.

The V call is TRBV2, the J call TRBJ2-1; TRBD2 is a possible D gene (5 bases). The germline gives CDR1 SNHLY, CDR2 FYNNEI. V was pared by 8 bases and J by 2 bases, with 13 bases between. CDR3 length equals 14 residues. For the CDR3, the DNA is TGTGCCAGCTCCCCGGGAAGCACCTACAATGAGCAGTTCTTC. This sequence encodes CASSPGSTYNEQFF.

The CDR3 DNA sequence: TGCGCCAGCAGCCAAGATGGTGGTGGCCTCGGCTACACCTTC. This translates into CASSQDGGGLGYTF. The chain joins TRBV4-3 to TRBJ1-2; D remains ambiguous. CDR1 is LGHNA and CDR2 is YSLEER in the germline V gene. Trimming shortened V by 0 bases and J by 8 bases, and 13 bases separated the two germline ends. The CDR3 has 14 residues.

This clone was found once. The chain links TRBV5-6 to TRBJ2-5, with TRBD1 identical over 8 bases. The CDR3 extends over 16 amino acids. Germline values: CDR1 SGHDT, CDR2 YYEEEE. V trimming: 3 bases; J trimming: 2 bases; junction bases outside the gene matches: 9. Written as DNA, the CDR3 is TGTGCCAGCAGCTCCCTGGGGACAGGTGTGCAAGAGACCCAGTACTTC. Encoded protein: CASSSLGTGVQETQYF.

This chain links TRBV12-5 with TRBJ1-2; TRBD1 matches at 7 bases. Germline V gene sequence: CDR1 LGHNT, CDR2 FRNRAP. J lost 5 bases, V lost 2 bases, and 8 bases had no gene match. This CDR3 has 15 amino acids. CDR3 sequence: CASGLTSGTDYGYTF. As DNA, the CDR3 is TGTGCTAGTGGTTTGACCTCCGGGACAGATTATGGCTACACCTTC.

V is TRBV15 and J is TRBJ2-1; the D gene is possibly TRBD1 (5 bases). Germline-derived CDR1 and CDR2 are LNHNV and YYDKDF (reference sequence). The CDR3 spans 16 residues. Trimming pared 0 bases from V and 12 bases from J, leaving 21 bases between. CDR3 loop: CATSRETEYYNEVQFF. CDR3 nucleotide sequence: TGTGCCACCAGCAGAGAGACAGAGTACTACAATGAAGTGCAGTTCTTC.

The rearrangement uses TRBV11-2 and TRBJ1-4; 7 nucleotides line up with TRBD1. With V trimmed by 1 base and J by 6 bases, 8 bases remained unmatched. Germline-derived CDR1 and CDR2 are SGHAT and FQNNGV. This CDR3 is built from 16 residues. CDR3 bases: TGTGCCAGCAGCTTAGCCCGACAGGGAGGAGATGAAAAACTGTTTTTT. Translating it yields CASSLARQGGDEKLFF.

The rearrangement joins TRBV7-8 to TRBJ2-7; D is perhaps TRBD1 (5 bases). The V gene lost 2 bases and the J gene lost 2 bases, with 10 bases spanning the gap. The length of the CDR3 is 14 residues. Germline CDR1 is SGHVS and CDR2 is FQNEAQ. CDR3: CASSLRGTAYEQYF. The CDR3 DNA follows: TGTGCCAGCAGCTTAAGGGGAACGGCCTACGAGCAGTACTTC.

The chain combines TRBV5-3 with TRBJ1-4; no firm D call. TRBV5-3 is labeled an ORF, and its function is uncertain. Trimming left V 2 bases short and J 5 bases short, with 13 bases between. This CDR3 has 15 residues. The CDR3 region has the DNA TGTGCCAGAAGCTTAAATGCGGGAGGAAATGAAAAACTGTTTTTT. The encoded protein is CARSLNAGGNEKLFF.

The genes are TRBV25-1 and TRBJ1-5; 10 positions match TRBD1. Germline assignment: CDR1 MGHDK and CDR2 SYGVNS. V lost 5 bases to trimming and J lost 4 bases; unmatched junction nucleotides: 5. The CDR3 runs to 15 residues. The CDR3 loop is CASSTGQGRNQPQHF. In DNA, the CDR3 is TGTGCCAGCAGTACGGGACAGGGGAGGAATCAGCCCCAGCATTTT.

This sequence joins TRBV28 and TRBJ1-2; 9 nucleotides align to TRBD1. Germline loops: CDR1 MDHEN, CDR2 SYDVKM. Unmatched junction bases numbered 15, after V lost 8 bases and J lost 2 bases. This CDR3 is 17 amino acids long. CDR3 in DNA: TGTGCCAGCGGATATATCGGGACAGGGCCCCTGAACTATGGCTACACCTTC. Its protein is CASGYIGTGPLNYGYTF.

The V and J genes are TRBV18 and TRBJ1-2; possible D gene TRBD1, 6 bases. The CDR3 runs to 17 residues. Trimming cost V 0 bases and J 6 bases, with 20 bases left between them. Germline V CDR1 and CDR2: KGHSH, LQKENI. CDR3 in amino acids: CASSPPVRGAGVDGYTF. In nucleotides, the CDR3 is TGTGCCAGCTCACCACCCGTCCGGGGGGCAGGCGTGGATGGCTACACCTTC.

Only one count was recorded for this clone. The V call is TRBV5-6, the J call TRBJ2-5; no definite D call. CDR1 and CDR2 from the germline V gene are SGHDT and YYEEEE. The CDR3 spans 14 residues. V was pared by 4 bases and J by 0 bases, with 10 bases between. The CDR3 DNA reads TGTGCCAGCAGCCCCCCAGGTTACCAAGAGACCCAGTACTTC. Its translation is CASSPPGYQETQYF.

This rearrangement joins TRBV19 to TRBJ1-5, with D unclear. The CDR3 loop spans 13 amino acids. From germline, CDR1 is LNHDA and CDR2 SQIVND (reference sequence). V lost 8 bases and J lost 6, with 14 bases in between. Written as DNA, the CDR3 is TGTGCCAGTTCCGGGTCGAAAGTTCAGCCCCAGCATTTT. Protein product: CASSGSKVQPQHF.

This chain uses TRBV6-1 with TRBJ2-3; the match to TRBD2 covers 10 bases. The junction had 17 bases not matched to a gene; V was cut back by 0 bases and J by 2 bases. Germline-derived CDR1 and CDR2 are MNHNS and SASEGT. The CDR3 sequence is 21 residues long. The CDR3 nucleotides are TGTGCCAGCAGTGAAGCGCTTCTAGGGGGGACAGCGGGGGGGATCACAGATACGCAGTATTTT. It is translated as CASSEALLGGTAGGITDTQYF.

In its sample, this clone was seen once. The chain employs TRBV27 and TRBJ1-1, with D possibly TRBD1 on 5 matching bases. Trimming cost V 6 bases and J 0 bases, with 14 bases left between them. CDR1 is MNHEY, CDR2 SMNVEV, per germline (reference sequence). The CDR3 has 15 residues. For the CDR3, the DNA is TGTGCCAGCAGCCTGGGGGGGACTATGAACACTGAAGCTTTCTTT. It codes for CASSLGGTMNTEAFF.